The following is a T cell receptor (beta chain) sequence with its context. The data stem from a study of PD-1 blockade in classical Hodgkin lymphoma. TCRdb's table, derived via immunoSEQ multiplex PCR, lists solely in-frame clones and lacks some. Of roughly 7,000 clones in the sample, roughly 81% were seen once. Between the trimmed V and J ends, which lost 5 bases and 6 bases, there was a span of 14 bases. The CDR3 has 13 residues. CDR1 is LNHDA, CDR2 SQIVND, per germline (reference sequence). Following autologous stem cell transplantation, relapse occurred in every patient, and exposure to brentuximab vedotin varied.

This chain links TRBV19 with TRBJ2-7; D is uncertain. The TCR originated in a human donor with classical Hodgkin lymphoma. This specimen was peripheral blood mononuclear cells (PBMCs), taken at baseline. In DNA form, the CDR3 reads TGTGCCAGTAGTGAAATGGGTACTGCCGAGCAGTACTTC. As protein: CASSEMGTAEQYF.